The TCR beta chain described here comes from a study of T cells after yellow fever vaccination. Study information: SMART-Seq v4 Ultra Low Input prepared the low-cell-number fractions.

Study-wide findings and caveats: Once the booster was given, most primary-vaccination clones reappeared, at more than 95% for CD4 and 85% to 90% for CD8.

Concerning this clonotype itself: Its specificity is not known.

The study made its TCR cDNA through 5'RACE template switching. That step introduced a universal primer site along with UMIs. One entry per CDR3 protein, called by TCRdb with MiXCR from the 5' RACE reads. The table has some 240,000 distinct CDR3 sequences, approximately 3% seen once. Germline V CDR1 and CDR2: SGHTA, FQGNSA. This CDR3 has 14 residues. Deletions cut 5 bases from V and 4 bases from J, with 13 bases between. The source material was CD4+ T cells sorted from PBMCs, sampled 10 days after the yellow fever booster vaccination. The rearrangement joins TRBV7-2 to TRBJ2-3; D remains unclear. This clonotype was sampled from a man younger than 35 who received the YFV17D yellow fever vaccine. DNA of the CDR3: TGTGCCAGCAGCCCCCAGGTGGGCCCAGATACGCAGTATTTT. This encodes CASSPQVGPDTQYF. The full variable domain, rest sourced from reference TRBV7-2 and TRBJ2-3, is GAGVSQSPSNKVTEKGKDVELRCDPISGHTALYWYRQSLGQGLEFLIYFQGNSAPDKSGLPSDRFSAERTGGSVSTLTIQRTQQEDSAVYLCASSPQVGPDTQYFGPGTRLTVL.